Listed below are T cell receptor beta chains from one sample, sequenced in a study of cytomegalovirus exposure and HLA in healthy donors. Method: immunoSEQ multiplex PCR; TCRdb's copy keeps in-frame clones and lacks some. Here the sample spans roughly 100,000 clones, about three quarters being singletons. The source material was PBMCs. The source is a boy under 18 in good health and CMV-seronegative. Each CDR3 is given with its conserved first and last residue. D genes are given only for firm matches. Rows may omit the clone size; those that give it use once, few, many or a size class.

>TRBV28|-|TRBJ2-1|-
TGTGCCAGCAGCAGGGATTCGAGCTCCTACAATGAGCAGTTCTTC
CASSRDSSSYNEQFF
>TRBV6-5|-|TRBJ1-5|-
TGTGCCAGCAGCCGCACAGGGTCCAATCAGCCCCAGCATTTT
CASSRTGSNQPQHF
>TRBV27|-|TRBJ2-2|TRBD1
TGTGCCAGCCGAAGTGGTCCAGGGGGATACACCGGGGAGCTGTTTTTT
CASRSGPGGYTGELFF
>TRBV4-2|-|TRBJ1-5|TRBD1
TGTGCCAGCAGCCAAGCGGACAGGGATGGAGGTCAGCCCCAGCATTTT
CASSQADRDGGQPQHF
>TRBV5-4|-|TRBJ2-3|-
TGTGCCAGCAGCTTCGGACTGGGGTCCGGCACAGATACGCAGTATTTT
CASSFGLGSGTDTQYF
>TRBV28|-|TRBJ1-5|-
TGTGCCAGCACCTACGGGGGGTCGAGCAATCAGCCCCAGCATTTT
CASTYGGSSNQPQHF
>TRBV28|-|TRBJ2-1|TRBD1
TGTGCCAGCAGTCTGGGACAGGGTCCGTTCTTC
CASSLGQGPFF
>TRBV6-5|few|TRBJ1-2|TRBD1
TGTGCCAGCAGTTGGGACAGGGTGGGACTTGGCTACACCTTC
CASSWDRVGLGYTF
>TRBV5-1|few|TRBJ2-7|TRBD1
TGCGCCAGCAGCCCACAACTCGGGACAGGGGTTTACGAGCAGTACTTC
CASSPQLGTGVYEQYF
>TRBV21-1|-|TRBJ1-6|-
TGTGCCAGCAGCAAAGGGGACAGGGTTAATTCACCCCTCCACTTT
CASSKGDRVNSPLHF
>TRBV28|-|TRBJ2-2|TRBD2
TGTGCCAGCAGCAGAGGGGAGGGGTTCACCGGGGAGCTGTTTTTT
CASSRGEGFTGELFF
>TRBV4-1|-|TRBJ2-3|-
TGCGCCAGCAGCCAAGCGGACTATCGAAACACAGATACGCAGTATTTT
CASSQADYRNTDTQYF
>TRBV20-1|-|TRBJ2-3|-
TGCAGTGCAACTAGTTCTACGCAGTATTTT
CSATSSTQYF
>TRBV13|-|TRBJ1-1|-
TGTGCCAGCAGCTTCTTCGGACAGTTGAACACTGAAGCTTTCTTT
CASSFFGQLNTEAFF
>TRBV4-1|-|TRBJ2-1|-
TGCGCCAGCAGCCAAGATAGCCGCAATTTCGACCGCCACAATGAGCAGTTCTTC
CASSQDSRNFDRHNEQFF
>TRBV5-6|-|TRBJ2-2|TRBD2
TGTGCCAGCAGCTCAGGCGGGGGGGCCTCGTGGACCGGGGAGCTGTTTTTT
CASSSGGGASWTGELFF
>TRBV7-2|-|TRBJ2-7|-
TGTGCCAGCAGTTTCCAAAAATCCTACGAGCAGTACTTC
CASSFQKSYEQYF
>TRBV7-3|-|TRBJ2-3|-
TGTGCCAGCAGCAGGCGACAGACTAGCACAGATACGCAGTATTTT
CASSRRQTSTDTQYF
>TRBV28|once|TRBJ1-5|TRBD1
TGTGCTTCCCGCGACAGGGGCCACAATCAGCCCCAGCATTTT
CASRDRGHNQPQHF
>TRBV7-2|-|TRBJ2-5|-
TGTGCCAGCAGCCCCGGTGGTTGGCAAGAGACCCAGTACTTC
CASSPGGWQETQYF
>TRBV28|-|TRBJ1-2|TRBD1
TGTGCCAGCAGCGCTCCGGGACAGGGGACGTATGGCTACACCTTC
CASSAPGQGTYGYTF
>TRBV30|-|TRBJ1-3|TRBD1
TGTGCCTGGAGTGCAGGGGACAGGCGCTCTGGAAACACCATATATTTT
CAWSAGDRRSGNTIYF
>TRBV19|few|TRBJ1-4|TRBD1
TGTGCCAGTAATCGGGGACAGGGGCTAGGAAAACTGTTTTTT
CASNRGQGLGKLFF
>TRBV5-4|-|TRBJ2-5|TRBD1
TGTGCCAGCAGCTTAACAGGGGGGCCTCAAGAGACCCAGTACTTC
CASSLTGGPQETQYF
>TRBV7-3|-|TRBJ2-5|-
TGTGCCAGCAGCCGGGGGACCCAAGAGACCCAGTACTTC
CASSRGTQETQYF
>TRBV9|-|TRBJ2-5|TRBD2
TGTGCCAGCAGCGCGACTAGCGGGGGGGAGACCCAGTACTTC
CASSATSGGETQYF
>TRBV30|-|TRBJ1-5|TRBD1
TGTGCCTGGAGTGTAGGGACAGGGGGCGACCAGCCCCAGCATTTT
CAWSVGTGGDQPQHF
>TRBV4-1|few|TRBJ2-7|-
TGCGCCAGCAGGACGATAGGAGCAGGGACATACGAGCAGTACTTC
CASRTIGAGTYEQYF
>TRBV5-6|-|TRBJ2-5|TRBD2
TGTGCCAGCAGCTCCGGGGCGGGAGAAGAGACCCAGTACTTC
CASSSGAGEETQYF
>TRBV5-4|-|TRBJ2-7|-
TGTGCCAGCAGCGCGGATCGGAGCCTTTTTCGCTACGAGCAGTACTTC
CASSADRSLFRYEQYF
>TRBV9|-|TRBJ2-7|-
TGTGCCAGCAGCCCTTCGGGGTTTGTCGAGCAGTACTTC
CASSPSGFVEQYF
>TRBV28|-|TRBJ2-2|TRBD2
TGTGCCAGCAGAGGGACTACCACCGGCGGGGAGCTGTTTTTT
CASRGTTTGGELFF
>TRBV5-1|-|TRBJ2-6|TRBD2
TGCGCCAGCAGCTTGGGACTAGCGGGAGGTGGGGCCAACGTCCTGACTTTC
CASSLGLAGGGANVLTF
>TRBV9|-|TRBJ1-2|TRBD1
TGTGCCAGCAGTGGGACAGAGCGTTATGGCTACACCTTC
CASSGTERYGYTF
>TRBV19|-|TRBJ2-7|-
TGTGCCAGCAGACCACAGGACACCATCTACGAGCAGTACTTC
CASRPQDTIYEQYF
>TRBV18|-|TRBJ1-2|-
TGTGCCAGCTCACCACCCACAGTTAACTATGGCTACACCTTC
CASSPPTVNYGYTF
>TRBV27|-|TRBJ1-1|TRBD1
TGTGCCAGCAGAACCACTGGGACAGGGCGGACTGAAGCTTTCTTT
CASRTTGTGRTEAFF
>TRBV11-3|-|TRBJ2-3|TRBD2
TGTGCCAGCAGCTTAGCGCCCGGACTAGCGGGAGTTAAAGATACGCAGTATTTT
CASSLAPGLAGVKDTQYF
>TRBV14|-|TRBJ2-7|-
TGTGCCAGCAGCCAACCGGCTCGGGGTGAAGACGAGCAGTACTTC
CASSQPARGEDEQYF
>TRBV30|-|TRBJ1-1|-
TGTGCCCATCGGTGGGCAGCGAACACTGAAGCTTTCTTT
CAHRWAANTEAFF
>TRBV28|-|TRBJ2-1|TRBD2
TGTGCCAGCAGACCCGGGGGAGCGGGAGTGGACAATGAGCAGTTCTTC
CASRPGGAGVDNEQFF
>TRBV28|-|TRBJ1-1|TRBD1
TGTGCCAGCAGTTTAGGTGACAGGGCCGGATTTATTGAAGCTTTCTTT
CASSLGDRAGFIEAFF
>TRBV7-6|-|TRBJ2-5|-
TGTGCCAGCAGCTCCCTCCCCCAAGAGACCCAGTACTTC
CASSSLPQETQYF
>TRBV11-3|-|TRBJ2-5|-
TGTGCCAGCAGCTTATCCCGGACAGAGTGGGAAGAGACCCAGTACTTC
CASSLSRTEWEETQYF
>TRBV19|once|TRBJ1-2|TRBD1
TGTGCCAGTAGTCCGTGGGACAGGGGGAACTATGGCTACACCTTC
CASSPWDRGNYGYTF
>TRBV11-1|-|TRBJ1-1|-
TGTGCCAGCAGCTCGATCGGGTTTGAGATTACTGAAGCTTTCTTT
CASSSIGFEITEAFF
>TRBV9|-|TRBJ2-3|TRBD1
TGTGCCAGCAGCACGGGACAGGGAACAGATACGCAGTATTTT
CASSTGQGTDTQYF
>TRBV28|-|TRBJ1-1|-
TGTGCCAGCAGTTTACGTGGGGAGAACGCTGAAGCTTTCTTT
CASSLRGENAEAFF
>TRBV5-6|-|TRBJ2-1|TRBD2
TGTGCCAGCAGCTCCGGGACTAGGGATGGAGAGCAGTTCTTC
CASSSGTRDGEQFF
>TRBV11-2|-|TRBJ2-3|-
TGTGCCAGCAGCCTAGGCTCCATTATGGCGGTTGACACAGATACGCAGTATTTT
CASSLGSIMAVDTDTQYF
>TRBV5-4|-|TRBJ1-3|-
TGTGCCAGCAGCTTGACCCAACAGAGCTCTGGAAACACCATATATTTT
CASSLTQQSSGNTIYF
>TRBV6-1|-|TRBJ2-7|-
TGTGCCAGCAGTGAAGCTTCGACAACCGTCTACGAGCAGTACTTC
CASSEASTTVYEQYF